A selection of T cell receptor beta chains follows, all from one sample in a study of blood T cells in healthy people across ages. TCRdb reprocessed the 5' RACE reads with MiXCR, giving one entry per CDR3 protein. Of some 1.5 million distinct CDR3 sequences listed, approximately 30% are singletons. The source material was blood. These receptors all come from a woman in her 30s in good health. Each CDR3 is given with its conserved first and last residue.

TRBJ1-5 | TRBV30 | CAWRGPGSHQPQHF
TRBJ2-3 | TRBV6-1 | CASRFLAGGERADTQYF
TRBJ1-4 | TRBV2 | CASRDYRTTNEKLFF
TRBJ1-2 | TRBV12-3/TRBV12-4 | CASSFGQGVGGYTF
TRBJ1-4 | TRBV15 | CATSRGRGDTQFF
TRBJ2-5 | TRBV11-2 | CASSLGLAGPQETQYF
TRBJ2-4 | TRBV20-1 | CSAREGAGGTKNIQYF
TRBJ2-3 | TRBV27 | CASSRGDGPPDTQYF
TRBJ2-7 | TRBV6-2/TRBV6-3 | CASSYGGTHSEQYF
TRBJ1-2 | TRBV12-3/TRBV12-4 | CASRPNRQPDYGYTF
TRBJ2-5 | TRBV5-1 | CASSLEGLAGKRETQYF
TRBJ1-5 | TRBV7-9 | CASSTGGGGASQPQHF
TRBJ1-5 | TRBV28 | CASSSVGGGNQPQHF
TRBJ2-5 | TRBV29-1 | CSVESGAETRYF
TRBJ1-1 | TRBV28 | CATHLLGQGMNTEAFF
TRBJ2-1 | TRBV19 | CASSMAGAYNEQFF